These 32 T cell receptor beta chains originate from one sample sequenced in a study of blood T cells in healthy people across ages (dated by TCRdb to 2013 to 2016). The protocol used for the library was 5' RACE. TCRdb lists the instrument as Illumina HiSeq 2500. The second PCR ran for roughly 6 to 11 cycles and used a J-beta primer mix along with a sample-barcoded 5' primer. The raw public reads went through TCRdb reprocessing: fastp at Q25, MiXCR clone calling, in-frame beta chains kept. Every entry covers one CDR3 protein and lists the most common genes and DNA from its rows. The sample table contains around 790,000 distinct CDR3 sequences; only one count was recorded for around 42% of them. Nearly 20% of the sample rests with the top ten. The specimen was blood. The receptors were sampled from a man in his 60s in good health.

This clonotype turned up a few times. This chain links TRBV15 with TRBJ2-4; possibly TRBD2 for D (6 bases). The V gene lost 5 bases and the J gene lost 3 bases, with 17 bases spanning the gap. CDR3 length: 16 amino acids. Germline assignment: CDR1 LNHNV and CDR2 YYDKDF (reference sequence). CDR3 sequence reads: CATSGSQWGVKNIQYF. The CDR3 DNA is TGTGCCACCAGCGGATCACAGTGGGGGGTCAAAAACATTCAGTACTTC.

This chain uses TRBV11-1 with TRBJ2-3; 12 nucleotides agree with TRBD1. Germline CDR1 SGHAT, CDR2 FQDESV (reference sequence). J was trimmed by 1 base and V by 3 bases; bases with no gene match: 5. The CDR3 spans 17 residues. The CDR3 loop reads CASSFAGTGGGTDTQYF. CDR3 coding DNA: TGTGCCAGCAGCTTTGCCGGGACAGGGGGCGGCACAGATACGCAGTATTTT.

The chain recombines TRBV28 with TRBJ1-2; 10 bases align to TRBD1. The V segment lost 5 bases and the J segment 3 bases; nucleotides outside the gene matches: 9. This CDR3 is built from 16 residues. Germline V gene data show CDR1 as MDHEN and CDR2 as SYDVKM. The CDR3 reads CASSPMTGGDYYGYTF. The CDR3 DNA is TGTGCCAGCAGTCCCATGACAGGGGGCGACTACTATGGCTACACCTTC.

In its sample, this clonotype was seen a few times. The chain recombines TRBV30 with TRBJ1-6; 7 bases match TRBD1. Germline V CDR1 and CDR2: GTSNPN, SVGIG (reference sequence). The CDR3 is 14 residues long. The J segment lost 6 bases and the V segment lost 4 bases, leaving 6 bases of the junction unmatched. The CDR3 loop is CAWKTGFGNSPLHF. The CDR3 DNA reads as TGTGCCTGGAAGACAGGGTTCGGTAATTCACCCCTCCACTTT. Full variable domain (missing parts from reference TRBV30 and TRBJ1-6): SQTIHQWPATLVQPVGSPLSLECTVEGTSNPNLYWYRQAAGRGLQLLFYSVGIGQISSEVPQNLSASRPQDRQFILSSKKLLLSDSGFYLCAWKTGFGNSPLHFGNGTRLTVT.

The chain links TRBV3-1 to TRBJ2-5; 9 nucleotides match TRBD2. The CDR3 loop spans 18 amino acids. The V gene's germline CDR1 is LGHDT and CDR2 YNNKEL (reference sequence). V lost 0 bases to trimming and J lost 4 bases; unmatched junction nucleotides: 12. In nucleotides, the CDR3 is TGTGCCAGCAGCCAAGATATGAGCGGGGGGTTTAGTGGAGAGACCCAGTACTTC. This translates into CASSQDMSGGFSGETQYF.

A single count supports this clonotype. The chain carries TRBV15 and TRBJ2-5; the D gene is possibly TRBD2 (6 bases). The CDR3 loop spans 17 amino acids. The germline gives CDR1 LNHNV, CDR2 YYDKDF (reference sequence). V was cut by 2 bases and J by 5 bases, with 21 bases left in between. This chain's CDR3 is CATSRKGVGLILETQYF. Here the CDR3 DNA reads TGTGCCACCAGCAGAAAGGGTGTGGGACTTATACTGGAGACCCAGTACTTC. Together with reference TRBV15 and TRBJ2-5, the CDR3 gives the full variable domain: DAMVIQNPRYQVTQFGKPVTLSCSQTLNHNVMYWYQQKSSQAPKLLFHYYDKDFNNEADTPDNFQSRRPNTSFCFLDIRSPGLGDTAMYLCATSRKGVGLILETQYFGPGTRLLVL.

This clonotype turned up a few times. The gene calls are TRBV20-1 and TRBJ2-3, with 11 bases that match TRBD1. This CDR3 is 15 amino acids long. J gave up 1 base and V 6 bases, and 6 bases lay outside the gene matches. Germline CDR1 DFQATT, CDR2 SNEGSKA (reference sequence). The DNA of the CDR3 is TGCAGTGCAACCGGGACAGGGGGACGCACAGATACGCAGTATTTT. It codes for CSATGTGGRTDTQYF.

The chain combines TRBV20-1 with TRBJ2-6; D may be TRBD1 or TRBD2 (6 bases each). V was clipped by 3 bases and J by 2 bases, with 8 bases between them. CDR1 DFQATT and CDR2 SNEGSKA come from the germline V gene (reference sequence). There are 14 residues in the CDR3. The CDR3 reads CSAREGAGANVLTF. The CDR3 nucleotides read TGCAGTGCTAGGGAGGGGGCTGGGGCCAACGTCCTGACTTTC.

This clonotype was seen repeatedly, ten times or more. This sequence joins TRBV14 and TRBJ2-1; D is perhaps TRBD1 (6 bases). This CDR3 region has 14 residues. Germline V gives CDR1 SGHDN, CDR2 FVKESK. The V and J ends lost 4 bases and 1 base respectively, with 8 bases between them. The CDR3 here is CASSPRGSYNEQFF. In nucleotides, the CDR3 is TGTGCCAGCAGCCCCAGGGGTTCCTACAATGAGCAGTTCTTC.

The J gene is TRBJ2-7, the V gene TRBV15; 7 bases map to TRBD1. The V segment lost 0 bases and the J segment 5 bases; nucleotides outside the gene matches: 7. From germline, CDR1 is LNHNV and CDR2 YYDKDF (reference sequence). CDR3 length: 15 amino acids. This CDR3 reads CATSRDPGGVDEQYF. CDR3 coding DNA: TGTGCCACCAGCAGAGACCCAGGGGGTGTGGACGAGCAGTACTTC.

This chain links TRBV21-1 with TRBJ1-5; the table names TRBD1, a call not compared with the DNA. TRBV21-1 corresponds to a pseudogene. There are 15 residues in the CDR3. CDR3 sequence reads: CVSSNSGTDNQPQHF. CDR3 nucleotide sequence: TGTGTCAGCAGCAATAGCGGGACAGACAATCAGCCCCAGCATTTT.

About this clonotype itself: A junction boundary mismatches the germline segment, possibly from a read error. The rearrangement uses TRBV6-1 and TRBJ2-7, with TRBD1 matching 9 bases. Per germline, CDR1 MNHNS and CDR2 SASEGT. The CDR3 length is 14 residues. The CDR3 DNA reads TGTGCCGGCAGGGGGACAGGGAGCTCCTACGAGCAGTACTTC. Encoded protein: CAGRGTGSSYEQYF.

A remark on this clonotype: At one end, the junction sequence differs from germline, possibly due to a read error. The chain joins TRBV9 to TRBJ2-5; D tentatively fits TRBD1 or TRBD2 (5 bases each). The last part of the DNA fits TRBJ2-4 better; the J call may be wrong. Germline values: CDR1 SGDLS, CDR2 YYNGEE. This CDR3 has 15 amino acids. CDR3: CASNVRGDAKNIQYF. CDR3 DNA sequence: TGTGCCAGCAACGTAAGAGGGGATGCCAAAAACATTCAGTACTTC.

J is TRBJ2-5 and V is TRBV18, with TRBD1 matching over 8 bases. The trim removed 3 bases at V and 10 bases at J, leaving 7 bases unmatched. This CDR3 comprises 13 residues. Germline V gene lookup returns CDR1 KGHSH and CDR2 LQKENI. CDR3 residues: CASSPGQGRDQYF. In DNA, the CDR3 is TGTGCCAGCTCACCCGGACAGGGACGAGACCAGTACTTC.

Turning to this clonotype: One end of the junction fails to match germline, which may point to a read error. V is TRBV12-3 or TRBV12-4 and J is TRBJ2-5, with a weak D call TRBD1 (6 bases). The end of the DNA fits TRBJ2-7 better, so the J call may be wrong. The CDR3 is made up of 15 amino acids. CDR3: CASSFRDKPSSEQYF. CDR3 in DNA: TGTGCCAGCAGTTTTCGGGACAAGCCCTCCTCCGAGCAGTACTTC.

This clonotype has a handful of counts. The V call is TRBV20-1, the J call TRBJ1-1; D unresolved. CDR3 size: 14 residues. In germline, CDR1 is DFQATT, CDR2 SNEGSKA (reference sequence). V shed 1 base and J shed 0 bases, with 9 bases lying between them. CDR3 protein: CSARGKVMNTEAFF. The CDR3 nucleotides read TGCAGTGCTAGAGGGAAGGTTATGAACACTGAAGCTTTCTTT.

The chain uses TRBV6-2 or TRBV6-3 and TRBJ1-2, with unresolved D. In germline, CDR1 is MNHEY, CDR2 SVGEGT. This CDR3 contains 14 residues. V was shortened by 8 bases and J by 0 bases, with 13 bases between the two germline ends. As DNA, the CDR3 is TGTGCCAGCGCGCATAAGATAGCTAACTATGGCTACACCTTC. Its protein product is CASAHKIANYGYTF.

The rearrangement joins TRBV5-1 to TRBJ2-5; 7 bases agree with TRBD2. CDR1 and CDR2 from the germline V gene are SGHRS and YFSETQ. Germline trimming cut 4 bases from V and 0 bases from J; bases unmatched to any gene: 9. This CDR3 has 16 amino acids. The CDR3 region is CASSPPFLADQETQYF. The CDR3 DNA reads TGCGCCAGCAGCCCCCCCTTTCTAGCGGACCAAGAGACCCAGTACTTC.

The count of this clonotype is one. The chain links TRBV11-1 to TRBJ2-1; the D is unclear. Germline V CDR1 and CDR2: SGHAT, FQDESV (reference sequence). The CDR3 spans 14 residues. The V end was cut by 5 bases, the J end by 3 bases, with 11 bases between. CDR3 sequence: CASSPKTGYNEQFF. The CDR3 DNA sequence: TGTGCCAGCAGCCCGAAGACTGGCTACAATGAGCAGTTCTTC.

There are a few counts of this clonotype. The V and J genes are TRBV11-2 and TRBJ2-3, with D tentatively TRBD2 (6 bases). V lost 2 bases to trimming and J lost 2 bases, with 20 bases between them. The CDR3 spans 18 residues. Germline lookup yields CDR1 SGHAT and CDR2 FQNNGV. CDR3 sequence (DNA): TGTGCCAGCAGCTTAATCGGGGGAACCTCCTTCCTCACAGATACGCAGTATTTT. It yields the protein CASSLIGGTSFLTDTQYF.

The genes are TRBV7-6 and TRBJ2-5, with TRBD2 as a possible D gene (6 bases). Germline values: CDR1 SGHVS, CDR2 FNYEAQ. CDR3 length: 16 residues. Trimming removed 5 bases at V and 2 bases at J, with 18 bases between. CDR3 sequence: CASSPRGARLQETQYF. The CDR3 DNA sequence: TGTGCCAGCAGCCCACGCGGGGCCCGTTTACAAGAGACCCAGTACTTC.

The CDR3 loop reads CASSEGTNYNEQFF. CDR3 nucleotide sequence: TGCGCCAGCAGTGAAGGGACTAACTACAATGAGCAGTTCTTC. V is TRBV10-2 and J is TRBJ2-1; the match to TRBD2 covers 7 bases. The CDR3 consists of 14 residues. V gave up 3 bases and J gave up 3 bases; unmatched junction bases: 2. Looked up from germline, CDR1 is WSHSY and CDR2 is SAAADI.

This chain links TRBV29-1 with TRBJ2-7; D unclear. V dropped 1 base and J dropped 0 bases, with 4 bases sitting between them. In germline, CDR1 is SQVTM, CDR2 ANQGSEA. This CDR3 region has 12 residues. The CDR3 here is CSVEGSSYEQYF. CDR3 bases: TGCAGCGTTGAAGGGTCCTCCTACGAGCAGTACTTC.

In DNA, the CDR3 is TGCAGCGCCGTTGAGGGAAGCACAGATACGCAGTATTTT. Amino acids: CSAVEGSTDTQYF. The chain joins TRBV29-1 to TRBJ2-3, with TRBD2 as a possible D gene (5 bases). Germline CDR1 reads SQVTM; CDR2 reads ANQGSEA. This CDR3 has 13 residues. The V end was cut by 7 bases, the J end by 0 bases, with 11 bases between.

This clonotype was detected only a few times. The CDR3 nucleotides are TGTGCCAGCAGCTTGTTGACAGGAATTGAGACCCAGTACTTC. Its protein product is CASSLLTGIETQYF. The V gene is TRBV5-5, the J gene TRBJ2-5, with a possible D match to TRBD1 (6 bases). CDR3 length: 14 amino acids. Germline V gene data show CDR1 as SGHKS and CDR2 as YYEKEE (reference sequence). Trimming took off 1 base at V and 5 bases at J, with 12 bases between the two ends. The full variable domain, its missing parts supplied by reference TRBV5-5 and TRBJ2-5, is DAGVTQSPTHLIKTRGQQVTLRCSPISGHKSVSWYQQVLGQGPQFIFQYYEKEERGRGNFPDRFSARQFPNYSSELNVNALLLGDSALYLCASSLLTGIETQYFGPGTRLLVL.

This clonotype was found a few times. The chain combines TRBV6-2 or TRBV6-3 with TRBJ2-4, with D perhaps TRBD1 (6 bases). The CDR3 totals 12 residues. Deletions cut 5 bases from V and 13 bases from J, with 15 bases between. Germline-derived CDR1 and CDR2 are MNHEY and SVGEGT. CDR3 loop: CASSRDKREQYF. For the CDR3, the DNA is TGTGCCAGCAGTAGGGACAAAAGGGAGCAGTACTTC.

This chain connects TRBV20-1 to TRBJ2-1; 8 positions match TRBD1. Losses at the gene ends were 2 bases for V and 2 bases for J; bases not matched to a gene: 2. The germline CDR1 and CDR2 sequences are DFQATT and SNEGSKA (reference sequence). This CDR3 is built from 14 residues. CDR3 region: CSARHRGAYNEQFF. DNA of the CDR3: TGCAGTGCTAGACACAGGGGGGCCTACAATGAGCAGTTCTTC.

The gene calls are TRBV3-1 and TRBJ1-1; D perhaps matches TRBD1 (6 bases). Germline lookup yields CDR1 LGHDT and CDR2 YNNKEL (reference sequence). CDR3 length equals 17 residues. V was trimmed by 4 bases and J by 6 bases, leaving 24 bases between them. The CDR3 sequence is CASSPTIRTGAYSEAFF. The CDR3 nucleotides read TGTGCCAGCAGCCCCACGATTCGGACGGGGGCCTATTCTGAAGCTTTCTTT.

The rearrangement uses TRBV20-1 and TRBJ1-2, with D possibly being TRBD1 (6 bases). The CDR3 totals 15 residues. CDR1 is DFQATT and CDR2 is SNEGSKA in the germline V gene (reference sequence). V gave up 6 bases and J gave up 4 bases, with 21 bases separating them. CDR3 sequence reads: CSAHLNREQLYGYTF. CDR3 bases: TGCAGTGCCCATCTAAACAGGGAACAACTCTATGGCTACACCTTC.

The rearrangement links TRBV7-9 to TRBJ2-7; possibly TRBD1 or TRBD2 for D (5 bases each). Germline-derived CDR1 and CDR2 are SEHNR and FQNEAQ (reference sequence). Trimming cost V 5 bases and J 2 bases, with 13 bases left between them. CDR3 size: 14 residues. CDR3 coding DNA: TGTGCCAGCAGCAACCGGGACGGACCCTACGAGCAGTACTTC. It translates to CASSNRDGPYEQYF.

Only a few counts were recorded for this clonotype. The chain couples TRBV9 to TRBJ2-3; D might be TRBD2 (5 bases). This CDR3 has 17 residues. V shed 0 bases and J shed 2 bases, with 16 bases lying between them. From germline, CDR1 is SGDLS and CDR2 YYNGEE. The CDR3 loop reads CASSVGGNGLNTDTQYF. The CDR3 region has the DNA TGTGCCAGCAGCGTAGGAGGAAACGGACTTAACACAGATACGCAGTATTTT.

This clonotype was counted between two and nine times. The CDR3 loop reads CASSGGGLGGELFF. DNA of the CDR3: TGTGCCAGCAGCGGAGGAGGGTTGGGCGGGGAGCTGTTTTTT. The chain employs TRBV27 and TRBJ2-2; the D gene is possibly TRBD2 (6 bases). V was cut by 6 bases and J by 7 bases, with 15 bases left in between. The germline gives CDR1 MNHEY, CDR2 SMNVEV (reference sequence). This CDR3 has 14 residues.